These T cell receptor beta chains were read from a single sample in a study of control samples from healthy donors and cancer patients. The table came from immunoSEQ multiplex PCR; TCRdb's copy has only in-frame clones and leaves some out. This sample has tens of thousands of clones, with around 91% found just once. Specimen: blood. Receptors were obtained from a man aged 30-40 years in good health. The CDR3 runs from the conserved cysteine through the conserved F or W. Expanded clones get a size class; other rows say once, few or many, or leave the size out.

clone_size	v_call	j_call	cdr3_aa
.	TRBV28	TRBJ2-1	CASNTETKPYNEQFF
.	TRBV11-2	TRBJ2-7	CASSSQGSYEQYF
.	TRBV5-1	TRBJ2-5	CASSLPSSRETQYF
.	TRBV5-8	TRBJ2-4	CASSLGPGQGPNIQYF
.	TRBV12-3/TRBV12-4	TRBJ1-5	CASSLLRDQPQHF
.	TRBV27	TRBJ2-5	CASSSFEEGLLRETQYF
.	TRBV4-3	TRBJ2-2	CASSQMGQGANTGELFF
.	TRBV27	TRBJ2-7	CASRTLGTGESSYEQYF
.	TRBV3-1/TRBV3-2	TRBJ2-1	CASSQQGRGGSSYNEQFF
.	TRBV7-2	TRBJ1-4	CASSPHTFGVVAGNEKLFF
.	TRBV11-2	TRBJ1-1	CASSLRTGGPNTEAFF
.	TRBV27	TRBJ1-6	CASSLSPNRGGSYNSPLHF
.	TRBV6-6	TRBJ1-5	CASSYSTNQPQHF
.	TRBV27	TRBJ1-1	CASGLNTEAFF
.	TRBV27	TRBJ1-4	CASSAHGQTEKLFF
.	TRBV9	TRBJ2-7	CASSVGYEQYF
.	TRBV9	TRBJ2-3	CASSIHLAGEREDTQYF
few	TRBV3-1/TRBV3-2	TRBJ2-1	CASSQGPSAYNEQFF
.	TRBV19	TRBJ1-2	CASTPHGDYGYTF
.	TRBV10-3	TRBJ2-5	CAISGTGQGNGETQYF
.	TRBV2	TRBJ2-5	CASRAGRWETQYF
.	TRBV3-1/TRBV3-2	TRBJ2-7	CASSQASRSSYEQYF
.	TRBV6-5	TRBJ2-5	CASSSLGYSQETQYF
.	TRBV25-1	TRBJ1-2	CASSEYFPPEDYGYTF
.	TRBV12-3/TRBV12-4	TRBJ2-7	CASSFGGGARQYF
.	TRBV4-3	TRBJ2-3	CASSQTWGSTDTQYF
.	TRBV30	TRBJ2-5	CAWDRNSGGGETQYF
.	TRBV11-3	TRBJ1-1	CASSLGRDTEAFF
.	TRBV5-4	TRBJ1-1	CASSLRRGGSGTEAFF
.	TRBV6-2/TRBV6-3	TRBJ1-5	CASSKGTGGYQPQHF
once	TRBV7-9	TRBJ2-1	CASSFRGPDRNRNEQFF
.	TRBV5-1	TRBJ1-3	CASSLGTEGPGNTIYF
.	TRBV3-1/TRBV3-2	TRBJ1-6	CASSQVAGNSPLHF
once	TRBV11-2	TRBJ2-1	CASSLSGQGLGEQFF
.	TRBV3-1/TRBV3-2	TRBJ1-4	CASSSRRGEKLFF
.	TRBV7-9	TRBJ1-1	CASSLRGENTEAFF
.	TRBV7-9	TRBJ2-7	CASSHGQIYEQYF
few	TRBV4-2	TRBJ2-2	CASSEAGSRTGELFF
.	TRBV6-6	TRBJ2-7	CASSQHGSYEQYF
.	TRBV2	TRBJ2-7	CASKKETYEQYF
.	TRBV5-1	TRBJ1-1	CASSLAGQGRAEAFF